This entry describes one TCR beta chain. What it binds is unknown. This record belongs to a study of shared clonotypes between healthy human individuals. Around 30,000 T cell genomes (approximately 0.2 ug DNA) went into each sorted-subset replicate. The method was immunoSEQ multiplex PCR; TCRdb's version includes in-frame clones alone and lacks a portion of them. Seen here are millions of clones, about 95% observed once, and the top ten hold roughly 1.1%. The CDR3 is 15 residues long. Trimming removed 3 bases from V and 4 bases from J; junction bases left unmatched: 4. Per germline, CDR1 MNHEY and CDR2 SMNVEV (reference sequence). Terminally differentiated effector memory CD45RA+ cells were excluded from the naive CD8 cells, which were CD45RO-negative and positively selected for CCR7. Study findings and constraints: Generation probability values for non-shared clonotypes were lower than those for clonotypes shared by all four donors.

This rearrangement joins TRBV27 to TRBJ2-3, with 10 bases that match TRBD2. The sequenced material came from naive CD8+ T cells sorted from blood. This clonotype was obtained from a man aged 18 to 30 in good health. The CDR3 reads CASSFSAGGSDTQYF. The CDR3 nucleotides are TGTGCCAGCAGTTTCTCAGCGGGGGGGTCAGATACGCAGTATTTT.